The next 20 T cell receptor beta chains were all read from a single sample in a study of blood T cell repertoires in COVID-19. Assay used: immunoSEQ multiplex PCR; TCRdb lists only in-frame clones, some missing. In the table there are a few hundred thousand clones, 86% of which are singletons. What was sequenced was peripheral blood. The receptors were gathered from a woman in her 50s with acute or convalescent COVID-19.

The J gene is TRBJ1-2, the V gene TRBV20-1, with D unclear. The CDR3 covers 11 residues. V was clipped by 2 bases and J by 5 bases, with 6 bases between them. In germline, CDR1 is DFQATT, CDR2 SNEGSKA (reference sequence). The CDR3 sequence: CSARQLYGYTF. CDR3 DNA: TGCAGTGCTAGACAGTTATATGGCTACACCTTC.

The gene calls are TRBV19 and TRBJ2-3; TRBD2 agrees at 13 bases. After removal of 6 bases from V and 6 bases from J, the junction contained 9 bases not matched to a gene. The CDR3 extends over 16 amino acids. The germline V gene encodes CDR1 LNHDA and CDR2 SQIVND (reference sequence). The chain's CDR3 is CASSQRLAGGSDTQYF. In DNA, the CDR3 is TGTGCCAGTAGCCAAAGACTAGCGGGAGGATCGGATACGCAGTATTTT.

The chain links TRBV9 to TRBJ2-4, with 12 bases aligning to TRBD2. The CDR3 contains 20 residues. CDR1 is SGDLS, CDR2 YYNGEE, per germline. The junction had 14 bases not matched to a gene; V was cut back by 3 bases and J by 1 base. CDR3 in amino acids: CASSGRLAGEDGVAKNIQYF. CDR3 in DNA: TGTGCCAGCAGCGGACGACTAGCGGGAGAAGATGGTGTGGCCAAAAACATTCAGTACTTC. The whole variable domain, remainder taken from reference TRBV9 and TRBJ2-4, is DSGVTQTPKHLITATGQRVTLRCSPRSGDLSVYWYQQSLDQGLQFLIQYYNGEERAKGNILERFSAQQFPDLHSELNLSSLELGDSALYFCASSGRLAGEDGVAKNIQYFGAGTRLSVL.

Comments on this clone: Other DNA sequences in this sample translate to the same CDR3. This chain joins TRBV19 and TRBJ2-7, with 9 bases identical to TRBD1. This CDR3 spans 15 amino acids. The junction had 5 bases not matched to a gene; V was cut back by 3 bases and J by 2 bases. The V gene's germline CDR1 is LNHDA and CDR2 SQIVND (reference sequence). CDR3 in amino acids: CASSITGGATYEQYF. CDR3 sequence (DNA): TGTGCCAGTAGTATCACAGGGGGCGCGACCTACGAGCAGTACTTC.

This chain joins TRBV23-1 and TRBJ2-2; tentatively, D is TRBD2 (6 bases). TRBV23-1 is labeled an ORF, and its function is uncertain. The CDR3 sequence is 15 residues long. V was trimmed by 0 bases and J by 2 bases, leaving 7 bases between them. CDR3 nucleotide sequence: TGCGCCAGCAGTCAATCCGGACTAAACACCGGGGAGCTGTTTTTT. It specifies CASSQSGLNTGELFF.

The V gene is TRBV7-9, the J gene TRBJ2-2; D is unclear. The length of the CDR3 is 13 residues. The germline gives CDR1 SEHNR, CDR2 FQNEAQ (reference sequence). V was clipped by 4 bases and J by 6 bases, with 9 bases between them. Written as DNA, the CDR3 is TGTGCCAGCAGCTCACTCCAGGCCGGGGAGCTGTTTTTT. Translating gives CASSSLQAGELFF.

This clone was observed once. This chain uses TRBV5-5 with TRBJ1-1; no clear D gene. This CDR3 contains 12 residues. V was clipped by 1 base and J by 4 bases, with 5 bases between them. The germline CDR1 and CDR2 sequences are SGHKS and YYEKEE (reference sequence). CDR3 coding DNA: TGTGCCAGCAGCTTGCCCGGCACTGAAGCTTTCTTT. This gives the protein CASSLPGTEAFF.

V and J are TRBV18 and TRBJ2-1; 9 bases map to TRBD2. This CDR3 has 15 residues. CDR1 KGHSH and CDR2 LQKENI come from the germline V gene. Trimming removed 4 bases from V and 5 bases from J; junction bases left unmatched: 6. The CDR3 nucleotides are TGTGCCAGCTCACGTAAGCGGGAGGTTAACAATGAGCAGTTCTTC. As protein: CASSRKREVNNEQFF. Drawing the rest from reference TRBV18 and TRBJ2-1, the complete variable domain is NAGVMQNPRHLVRRRGQEARLRCSPMKGHSHVYWYRQLPEEGLKFMVYLQKENIIDESGMPKERFSAEFPKEGPSILRIQQVVRGDSAAYFCASSRKREVNNEQFFGPGTRLTVL.

This chain links TRBV5-1 with TRBJ2-3, with D possibly matching TRBD2 (6 bases). The germline V and J ends were trimmed by 6 bases and 0 bases, with 14 bases remaining between them. Germline V CDR1 and CDR2: SGHRS, YFSETQ. The CDR3 sequence is 15 residues long. The CDR3 bases are TGCGCCAGCATCAAAAGGGACTTAAGCACAGATACGCAGTATTTT. Translation: CASIKRDLSTDTQYF.

This chain joins TRBV5-1 and TRBJ2-7, with 8 nucleotides matching TRBD1. With V trimmed by 0 bases and J by 6 bases, 2 bases remained unmatched. There are 13 residues in the CDR3. Germline CDR1 reads SGHRS; CDR2 reads YFSETQ. Here the CDR3 DNA reads TGCGCCAGCAGCTTGGAGGGACAGGCCGAGCAGTACTTC. This encodes CASSLEGQAEQYF.

This chain links TRBV2 with TRBJ1-1; TRBD1 matches 8 bases. V lost 7 bases and J lost 5; bases outside the gene matches: 6. Looked up from germline, CDR1 is SNHLY and CDR2 is FYNNEI. The CDR3 is made up of 13 amino acids. The CDR3 nucleotides read TGTGCCAGCATCTTTCAGGGGGCGACTGAAGCTTTCTTT. Amino acid sequence: CASIFQGATEAFF.

The J gene is TRBJ2-5, the V gene TRBV5-1; 8 bases agree with TRBD1. Unmatched junction bases numbered 6, after V lost 3 bases and J lost 5 bases. The CDR3 is 14 amino acids. Germline V lookup: CDR1 SGHRS, CDR2 YFSETQ. CDR3 bases: TGCGCCAGCAGCTACCTGACAGGGGTCGAGACCCAGTACTTC. It specifies CASSYLTGVETQYF.

The chain uses TRBV9 and TRBJ1-2, with no clear D. Germline V gene data show CDR1 as SGDLS and CDR2 as YYNGEE. The CDR3 contains 15 residues. V shed 0 bases and J shed 8 bases, with 17 bases lying between them. CDR3 sequence: CASSVAPAVPEGYTF. In DNA form, the CDR3 reads TGTGCCAGCAGCGTAGCTCCGGCGGTCCCGGAGGGCTACACCTTC. Drawing the rest from reference TRBV9 and TRBJ1-2, the complete variable domain is DSGVTQTPKHLITATGQRVTLRCSPRSGDLSVYWYQQSLDQGLQFLIQYYNGEERAKGNILERFSAQQFPDLHSELNLSSLELGDSALYFCASSVAPAVPEGYTFGSGTRLTVV.

This clone was seen a handful of times. The V call is TRBV6-4, the J call TRBJ2-5, with D possibly being TRBD2 (6 bases). The V gene's germline CDR1 is MRHNA and CDR2 SNTAGT. The CDR3 loop spans 16 amino acids. Deletions cut 0 bases from V and 1 base from J, with 12 bases between. The CDR3 DNA sequence: TGTGCCAGCAGTGACTCCCCTCGGGACTGCCAAGAGACCCAGTACTTC. This encodes CASSDSPRDCQETQYF.

This clone has only one observation. The chain combines TRBV20-1 with TRBJ1-2; D possibly corresponds to TRBD1 (5 bases). Germline CDR1 DFQATT, CDR2 SNEGSKA (reference sequence). The CDR3 runs to 11 residues. V lost 6 bases and J lost 8, with 13 bases in between. In DNA form, the CDR3 reads TGCAGTGCGGGCGGGACTGAGGGCTACACCTTC. This codes for CSAGGTEGYTF.

The chain couples TRBV7-9 to TRBJ2-7; the match to TRBD1 covers 10 bases. The germline V gene has CDR1 SEHNR and CDR2 FQNEAQ (reference sequence). This CDR3 is 15 amino acids long. V lost 5 bases, J lost 6 bases, and 10 bases stayed unmatched. The CDR3 DNA reads TGTGCCAGCAGCGGGACAGGGGAATCAAGTCGCGAGCAGTACTTC. This codes for CASSGTGESSREQYF.

The gene calls are TRBV24-1 and TRBJ1-5, with D possibly being TRBD1 (6 bases). Germline V CDR1 and CDR2: KGHDR, SFDVKD. The CDR3 has 15 residues. The ends were cut back, 7 bases at V and 6 bases at J, with 18 bases in the middle. The CDR3 DNA reads as TGTGCCACCAGCGGGGGGGGGCGCGAAGGTCAGCCCCAGCATTTT. It codes for CATSGGGREGQPQHF.

V is TRBV5-1 and J is TRBJ2-7; 7 bases map to TRBD2. Germline values: CDR1 SGHRS, CDR2 YFSETQ. V lost 0 bases, J lost 2 bases, and 5 bases stayed unmatched. The length of the CDR3 is 15 residues. The DNA of the CDR3 is TGCGCCAGCAGCTTGGTCGCGGGGGAAACCTACGAGCAGTACTTC. Translated, it gives CASSLVAGETYEQYF.

This clone was seen only once. The chain joins TRBV2 to TRBJ2-5; D gene uncertain. V lost 6 bases to trimming and J lost 5 bases, with 7 bases between them. Per the germline V gene, CDR1 is SNHLY and CDR2 is FYNNEI. CDR3 length: 11 amino acids. The CDR3 here is CASSPRETQYF. The CDR3 nucleotides are TGTGCCAGCAGCCCCAGGGAGACCCAGTACTTC.

The chain uses TRBV11-3 and TRBJ1-1; 7 bases line up with TRBD1. After removal of 1 base from V and 3 bases from J, the junction contained 5 bases not matched to a gene. Germline CDR1 SGHNT, CDR2 YENEEA. CDR3 size: 15 residues. DNA of the CDR3: TGTGCCAGCAGCTTAGGATTTGACAGGGACACTGAAGCTTTCTTT. Residues: CASSLGFDRDTEAFF.